These 32 T cell receptor beta chains originate from one sample sequenced in a study of cytomegalovirus exposure and HLA in healthy donors. PCR employed 60 Vbeta and 13 Jbeta primers. Repertoires were generated with immunoSEQ multiplex PCR, while TCRdb's copy carries only in-frame clones and drops some. The sample lists 150,000 to 200,000 clones, around 75% occurring once. Source material: PBMCs. Every receptor here comes from a woman in her 40s in good health and CMV-seropositive.

CDR3 residues: CASSAGILGNEQYF. The CDR3 DNA is TGTGCCAGCAGCGCCGGGATTCTGGGGAACGAGCAGTACTTC. This chain joins TRBV2 and TRBJ2-7; possibly TRBD2 for D (5 bases). The CDR3 covers 14 residues. V lost 6 bases to trimming and J lost 5 bases, with 17 bases between them. In germline, CDR1 is SNHLY, CDR2 FYNNEI.

This clone was counted between two and nine times. Other nucleotide sequences from this sample produce the same CDR3. This chain links TRBV5-1 with TRBJ2-7, with TRBD2 identical over 13 bases. Germline V gene sequence: CDR1 SGHRS, CDR2 YFSETQ. CDR3 size: 15 residues. With V trimmed by 4 bases and J by 5 bases, 6 bases remained unmatched. In DNA form, the CDR3 reads TGCGCCAGCAGCCTCGGACTAGCGGGAGTTGACGAGCAGTACTTC. Protein sequence: CASSLGLAGVDEQYF.

This clone has just one count. The chain combines TRBV9 with TRBJ2-3; 9 bases are shared with TRBD2. V dropped 3 bases and J dropped 4; count of bases not matched to a gene: 9. CDR3 length: 16 residues. CDR1 is SGDLS, CDR2 YYNGEE, per germline. CDR3 sequence (DNA): TGTGCCAGCAGCGCCGAGTTAGCGGGAGCCCCAGATACGCAGTATTTT. It is translated as CASSAELAGAPDTQYF.

This clone was observed a few times. The chain recombines TRBV28 with TRBJ1-3, with 10 bases that match TRBD1. Unmatched junction bases numbered 12, after V lost 5 bases and J lost 11 bases. In germline, CDR1 is MDHEN, CDR2 SYDVKM. This CDR3 is built from 15 residues. The chain's CDR3 is CASSPLGQGLTAIYF. The DNA for the CDR3 is TGTGCCAGCAGTCCCCTGGGACAGGGGTTAACGGCCATATATTTT.

The V call is TRBV9, the J call TRBJ2-7, with D perhaps TRBD1 (5 bases). There are 15 residues in the CDR3. CDR1 is SGDLS and CDR2 is YYNGEE in the germline V gene. Trimming took off 7 bases at V and 3 bases at J, with 20 bases between the two ends. CDR3 sequence: CASSRVPAVLYEQYF. The CDR3 region has the DNA TGTGCCAGCTCCAGGGTTCCGGCAGTTCTCTACGAGCAGTACTTC. The full variable domain, in which reference TRBV9 and TRBJ2-7 provide the parts outside the CDR3, is DSGVTQTPKHLITATGQRVTLRCSPRSGDLSVYWYQQSLDQGLQFLIQYYNGEERAKGNILERFSAQQFPDLHSELNLSSLELGDSALYFCASSRVPAVLYEQYFGPGTRLTVT.

The rearrangement uses TRBV10-3 and TRBJ1-2; no firm D call. Germline V gene data show CDR1 as ENHRY and CDR2 as SYGVKD. With 3 bases removed from V and 5 bases from J, the gap between germline ends came to 13 bases. CDR3 size: 14 residues. The DNA of the CDR3 is TGTGCCATCAGTGATCGGGGTCCGGAGTATGGCTACACCTTC. This encodes CAISDRGPEYGYTF.

The chain is built from TRBV10-3 and TRBJ2-7; TRBD1 matches 12 bases. Germline assignment: CDR1 ENHRY and CDR2 SYGVKD. With 6 bases clipped from V and 7 bases from J, the junction kept 7 bases outside the gene matches. The CDR3 is 14 amino acids. CDR3 nucleotide sequence: TGTGCCATCAGGCAAGGGACAGGGGGCGATGAGCAGTACTTC. Protein sequence: CAIRQGTGGDEQYF.

The chain combines TRBV11-2 with TRBJ2-6, with D possibly TRBD1 on 6 matching bases. Trimming stripped 5 bases from V and 0 bases from J, with 17 bases between. Germline V gene sequence: CDR1 SGHAT, CDR2 FQNNGV. The CDR3 is made up of 18 amino acids. This CDR3 is CASSRIRGLSSGANVLTF. Here the CDR3 DNA reads TGTGCCAGCAGCCGCATCAGGGGTCTGAGCTCTGGGGCCAACGTCCTGACTTTC.

Points on this clone: Distinct nucleotide sequences in the sample also encode this CDR3. V gene TRBV18 combines with J gene TRBJ2-3; TRBD1 might be the D (6 bases). The CDR3 has 13 residues. Germline CDR1 KGHSH, CDR2 LQKENI. Trimming removed 3 bases at V and 3 bases at J, with 7 bases between. The CDR3 reads CASSPRGTDTQYF. CDR3 nucleotides: TGTGCCAGCTCACCCAGGGGAACAGATACGCAGTATTTT.

The rearrangement uses TRBV7-9 and TRBJ2-1, with 12 bases aligning to TRBD2. This CDR3 contains 15 residues. CDR1 is SEHNR and CDR2 is FQNEAQ in the germline V gene (reference sequence). Trimming removed 7 bases from V and 9 bases from J; junction bases left unmatched: 10. This CDR3 reads CASIKKTSGSAEQFF. The CDR3 region has the DNA TGTGCCAGCATCAAGAAGACTAGCGGGAGTGCTGAGCAGTTCTTC.

This clone was observed a handful of times. For the CDR3, the DNA is TGTGCCAGTAGCCCTACCCGGGGAAATGAGCAGTTCTTC. Its translation: CASSPTRGNEQFF. The V and J genes are TRBV19 and TRBJ2-1, with D possibly being TRBD2 (5 bases). V lost 6 bases to trimming and J lost 7 bases, with 13 bases between them. This CDR3 comprises 13 residues. The germline gives CDR1 LNHDA, CDR2 SQIVND (reference sequence). Combining the CDR3 with reference TRBV19 and TRBJ2-1 gives the whole variable domain DGGITQSPKYLFRKEGQNVTLSCEQNLNHDAMYWYRQDPGQGLRLIYYSQIVNDFQKGDIAEGYSVSREKKESFPLTVTSAQKNPTAFYLCASSPTRGNEQFFGPGTRLTVL.

This clone was found once. This chain joins TRBV16 and TRBJ1-2, with 8 positions matching TRBD1. The J segment lost 3 bases and the V segment lost 2 bases, leaving 2 bases of the junction unmatched. The germline gives CDR1 KGHSY, CDR2 FQNENV. CDR3 length: 14 residues. This CDR3 is CASSQRGQDYGYTF. CDR3 DNA: TGTGCCAGCAGCCAAAGGGGACAGGACTATGGCTACACCTTC. Full variable domain (remainder filled in from reference TRBV16 and TRBJ1-2): GEEVAQTPKHLVRGEGQKAKLYCAPIKGHSYVFWYQQVLKNEFKFLISFQNENVFDETGMPKERFSAKCLPNSPCSLEIQATKLEDSAVYFCASSQRGQDYGYTFGSGTRLTVV.

The chain couples TRBV28 to TRBJ1-2, with 10 bases matching TRBD1. Germline V lookup: CDR1 MDHEN, CDR2 SYDVKM. This CDR3 is built from 13 residues. Trimming cost V 10 bases and J 2 bases; bases outside gene matches: 4. The CDR3 coding sequence is TGTGCCATTAAGACAGGGGGCAACTATGGCTACACCTTC. It codes for CAIKTGGNYGYTF.

This rearrangement joins TRBV28 to TRBJ1-5; tentatively, D is TRBD1 (5 bases). V was clipped by 6 bases and J by 0 bases, with 21 bases between them. Germline CDR1 MDHEN, CDR2 SYDVKM. The CDR3 length is 18 residues. The CDR3 spells CASSPAGGGGFSNQPQHF. The CDR3 region has the DNA TGTGCCAGCAGCCCCGCCGGTGGGGGGGGATTTAGCAATCAGCCCCAGCATTTT.

The chain couples TRBV18 to TRBJ1-1; the D is unclear. This CDR3 is built from 14 residues. Germline lookup yields CDR1 KGHSH and CDR2 LQKENI. The V and J ends lost 8 bases and 2 bases respectively, with 15 bases between them. In nucleotides, the CDR3 is TGTGCCAGCAGAGGTACGACCGGCAACACTGAAGCTTTCTTT. Protein: CASRGTTGNTEAFF.

This clone has only a few counts. The chain uses TRBV7-9 and TRBJ1-5, with D uncertain. The V gene lost 1 base and the J gene lost 8 bases, with 12 bases spanning the gap. The germline CDR1 and CDR2 sequences are SEHNR and FQNEAQ (reference sequence). The CDR3 is 14 amino acids. The CDR3 here is CASSLGSGWEPQHF. For the CDR3, the DNA is TGTGCCAGCAGCTTAGGGAGCGGCTGGGAGCCCCAGCATTTT.

V and J are TRBV4-1 and TRBJ2-7, with 7 nucleotides matching TRBD2. The CDR3 length is 17 residues. V shed 2 bases and J 2 bases; nucleotides not matched to a gene: 12. The germline gives CDR1 MGHRA, CDR2 YSYEKL. CDR3 loop: CASSQFPRGRGTYEQYF. The DNA of the CDR3 is TGCGCCAGCAGCCAATTCCCCAGAGGGAGGGGAACCTACGAGCAGTACTTC.

This clone was observed a handful of times. The junction does not match germline at one end; this may be a read error. The chain is built from TRBV6-4 and TRBJ1-2; 7 positions match TRBD1. The germline gives CDR1 MRHNA, CDR2 SNTAGT. CDR3 length: 17 amino acids. The CDR3 nucleotides are TGTGCCAGCAGTTACTCGGCAGGGGGTGCACGCATCTATGGCTACACCTTC. Its translation: CASSYSAGGARIYGYTF.

The chain carries TRBV2 and TRBJ1-2; TRBD1 is a possible D gene (5 bases). V was pared by 0 bases and J by 1 base, with 15 bases between. In germline, CDR1 is SNHLY, CDR2 FYNNEI. This CDR3 has 17 amino acids. The CDR3 is CASSEALGQGFNYGYTF. CDR3 nucleotide sequence: TGTGCCAGCAGTGAAGCGCTTGGGCAGGGATTTAACTATGGCTACACCTTC. Variable domain in full (rest from reference TRBV2 and TRBJ1-2): EPEVTQTPSHQVTQMGQEVILRCVPISNHLYFYWYRQILGQKVEFLVSFYNNEISEKSEIFDDQFSVERPDGSNFTLKIRSTKLEDSAMYFCASSEALGQGFNYGYTFGSGTRLTVV.

The table lists this clone with a few counts. The rearrangement uses TRBV6-5 and TRBJ1-1; 7 bases map to TRBD1. The CDR3 is made up of 15 amino acids. Germline V gene lookup returns CDR1 MNHEY and CDR2 SVGAGI. J was trimmed by 1 base and V by 6 bases; bases with no gene match: 8. CDR3 nucleotides: TGTGCCAGCAGGGGCGGGGGGACAGAGAACACTGAAGCTTTCTTT. Translation: CASRGGGTENTEAFF.

V usage is TRBV5-1 and J usage is TRBJ2-5, with D unresolved. Germline-derived CDR1 and CDR2 are SGHRS and YFSETQ. The V gene lost 4 bases and the J gene lost 2 bases, with 18 bases spanning the gap. This CDR3 has 16 amino acids. CDR3 sequence reads: CASSVASWVLQETQYF. The CDR3 coding sequence is TGCGCCAGCAGCGTAGCCAGTTGGGTCCTACAAGAGACCCAGTACTTC.

The chain is built from TRBV27 and TRBJ1-1; no firm D call. This CDR3 contains 13 residues. From germline, CDR1 is MNHEY and CDR2 SMNVEV (reference sequence). Deletions cut 3 bases from V and 1 base from J, with 6 bases between. The CDR3: CASSLRPNTEAFF. Written as DNA, the CDR3 is TGTGCCAGCAGTTTGAGGCCGAACACTGAAGCTTTCTTT.

The chain combines TRBV5-6 with TRBJ2-7; 9 positions match TRBD2. Germline-derived CDR1 and CDR2 are SGHDT and YYEEEE. There are 13 residues in the CDR3. After removal of 5 bases from V and 5 bases from J, the junction contained 5 bases not matched to a gene. The CDR3, as DNA: TGTGCCAGCAGTATAGCGGGAGTGGACGAGCAGTACTTC. Translation: CASSIAGVDEQYF.

This clone was detected a few times. This sequence joins TRBV2 and TRBJ1-1; D ambiguous. Trimming removed 4 bases from V and 4 bases from J, with 7 bases in between. The CDR3 has 12 residues. The germline gives CDR1 SNHLY, CDR2 FYNNEI. The CDR3 DNA follows: TGTGCCAGCAGTGCCAGAGGCACTGAAGCTTTCTTT. Amino acid sequence: CASSARGTEAFF.

The rearrangement uses TRBV6-6 and TRBJ2-7; TRBD1 is a possible D gene (5 bases). Trimming removed 2 bases from V and 5 bases from J, with 16 bases in between. CDR1 is MNHNY and CDR2 is SVGAGI in the germline V gene (reference sequence). This CDR3 has 15 residues. CDR3 region: CASSYGQGRTHEQYF. The CDR3 nucleotides are TGTGCCAGCAGTTACGGCCAGGGTAGAACCCACGAGCAGTACTTC.

The chain combines TRBV11-2 with TRBJ2-3, with 14 bases that match TRBD2. The CDR3 has 16 amino acids. Germline V gene data show CDR1 as SGHAT and CDR2 as FQNNGV. V lost 4 bases, J lost 1 base, and 1 base stayed unmatched. The CDR3: CASSSGLAGGTDTQYF. DNA of the CDR3: TGTGCCAGCAGCTCGGGACTAGCGGGAGGCACAGATACGCAGTATTTT.

The chain links TRBV5-1 to TRBJ2-1; TRBD1 agrees at 8 bases. The germline gives CDR1 SGHRS, CDR2 YFSETQ. The CDR3 is 16 residues long. Trimming removed 4 bases from V and 0 bases from J; junction bases left unmatched: 6. The CDR3 bases are TGCGCCAGCAGCACCGGACAGGGAGGCTCCTACAATGAGCAGTTCTTC. Residues: CASSTGQGGSYNEQFF.

J is TRBJ2-2 and V is TRBV28; D possibly corresponds to TRBD2 (6 bases). V shed 3 bases and J shed 0 bases, with 8 bases lying between them. This CDR3 is 15 amino acids long. Germline assignment: CDR1 MDHEN and CDR2 SYDVKM. CDR3 loop: CASSLEGSNTGELFF. CDR3 nucleotides: TGTGCCAGCAGTTTGGAGGGGTCGAACACCGGGGAGCTGTTTTTT.

This clone appeared a single time. The J gene is TRBJ2-7, the V gene TRBV6-1, with 7 bases aligning to TRBD1. V lost 4 bases to trimming and J lost 4 bases; unmatched junction nucleotides: 7. The CDR3 contains 14 residues. Germline lookup yields CDR1 MNHNS and CDR2 SASEGT. This chain's CDR3 is CASSVQGPTYEQYF. DNA for the CDR3: TGTGCCAGCAGTGTACAGGGGCCCACGTACGAGCAGTACTTC.

This clone was counted a single time. V and J are TRBV28 and TRBJ2-1; D is uncertain. Germline assignment: CDR1 MDHEN and CDR2 SYDVKM. V was clipped by 5 bases and J by 7 bases, with 3 bases between them. The CDR3 spans 10 residues. The CDR3 region has the DNA TGTGCCAGCAGTCGGAATGAGCAGTTCTTC. Protein: CASSRNEQFF.

This clone has only one observation. The V and J genes are TRBV5-1 and TRBJ1-1, with 10 positions matching TRBD1. The CDR3 runs 17 residues. V shed 1 base and J 3 bases; nucleotides not matched to a gene: 9. The germline V gene encodes CDR1 SGHRS and CDR2 YFSETQ. This chain's CDR3 is CASSLRDRGLGDTEAFF. The CDR3 bases are TGCGCCAGCAGCTTGCGGGACAGGGGTCTGGGCGACACTGAAGCTTTCTTT.

V gene TRBV5-5 combines with J gene TRBJ1-1; D unresolved. CDR1 is SGHKS, CDR2 YYEKEE, per germline (reference sequence). V lost 0 bases and J lost 4, with 13 bases in between. The CDR3 loop spans 15 amino acids. In DNA, the CDR3 is TGTGCCAGCAGCTTGGTTCCGGGAGCAAGCACTGAAGCTTTCTTT. Encoded protein: CASSLVPGASTEAFF.